The 30 T cell receptor beta chains in this list originate from one sample, sequenced in a study of T cell repertoires in cytomegalovirus infection. TCRdb re-called the reads through MiXCR, storing one row per CDR3 protein. The profile shows some 700,000 distinct CDR3 sequences, approximately 34% of them singletons. Sequencing was done on a sample of PBMCs. Receptors originate from a human donor in good health (CMV status not recorded). Some clones in this sample may be carry-over from other donors' samples.

This chain links TRBV27 with TRBJ1-5; perhaps TRBD1 as D (5 bases). The CDR3 contains 12 residues. Germline V CDR1 and CDR2: MNHEY, SMNVEV (reference sequence). Trimming stripped 5 bases from V and 13 bases from J, with 15 bases between. The CDR3 bases are TGTGCCAGCAGTACCGCGGAGGGGCCTCAGCATTTT. It is translated as CASSTAEGPQHF.

This clonotype was counted between two and nine times. The chain has TRBV12-3 or TRBV12-4 and TRBJ2-7; TRBD2 matches at 10 bases. This CDR3 is 14 amino acids long. Losses at the gene ends were 8 bases for V and 5 bases for J; bases not matched to a gene: 9. The CDR3 is CASALAGVADEQYF. DNA for the CDR3: TGTGCCAGCGCGCTAGCGGGGGTAGCTGACGAGCAGTACTTC.

The chain is built from TRBV28 and TRBJ2-1; no reliable D call. V was pared by 2 bases and J by 10 bases, with 15 bases between. Germline CDR1 is MDHEN and CDR2 is SYDVKM. This CDR3 contains 14 residues. The CDR3 nucleotides are TGTGCCAGCAGTTTACGAGCTGGGCTCTGGGAGCAGTTCTTC. Residues: CASSLRAGLWEQFF.

The V gene is TRBV6-5, the J gene TRBJ2-7; TRBD2 might be the D (6 bases). This CDR3 has 16 amino acids. The V gene's germline CDR1 is MNHEY and CDR2 SVGAGI. Trimming left V 0 bases short and J 0 bases short, with 12 bases between. Here the CDR3 reads CASSYSNAGTSYEQYF. CDR3 sequence (DNA): TGTGCCAGCAGTTACTCGAACGCGGGAACCTCCTACGAGCAGTACTTC.

This clonotype has a handful of counts. The rearrangement joins TRBV19 to TRBJ2-1, with D perhaps TRBD2 (6 bases). The CDR3 totals 14 residues. Germline CDR1 reads LNHDA; CDR2 reads SQIVND (reference sequence). Trimming pared 6 bases from V and 7 bases from J, leaving 16 bases between. The CDR3: CASSPGAGENEQFF. The CDR3 nucleotides are TGTGCCAGTAGCCCGGGAGCCGGGGAAAATGAGCAGTTCTTC.

Regarding this clonotype: The junction departs from the called germline gene at one end, perhaps through a read error. The V call is TRBV7-2, the J call TRBJ1-2; D is unresolved. There are 15 residues in the CDR3. Germline assignment: CDR1 SGHTA and CDR2 FQGNSA. In DNA, the CDR3 is TGTGCCAGCAGCTTAGTATTTCTGTCGGGGTCCGGCTGCACCTTC. It is translated as CASSLVFLSGSGCTF.

This CDR3 reads CSAREARDRPFSGTFETQYF. CDR3 coding DNA: TGCAGTGCTAGAGAGGCCAGGGACCGACCATTTAGCGGGACTTTCGAGACCCAGTACTTC. The chain couples TRBV20-1 to TRBJ2-5, with TRBD2 identical over 8 bases. Germline lookup yields CDR1 DFQATT and CDR2 SNEGSKA (reference sequence). Trimming at V came to 0 bases and at J to 5 bases, leaving 23 bases not matched to a gene. The CDR3 is 20 amino acids.

The sample holds one count of this clonotype. V usage is TRBV15 and J usage is TRBJ2-1; 9 nucleotides match TRBD2. The CDR3 has 14 residues. The germline V gene encodes CDR1 LNHNV and CDR2 YYDKDF (reference sequence). Trimming cost V 7 bases and J 7 bases; bases outside gene matches: 8. The CDR3 reads CATTSGELNNEQFF. The CDR3 region has the DNA TGTGCCACCACTAGCGGGGAGTTAAATAATGAGCAGTTCTTC.

This clonotype appeared a single time. This chain connects TRBV6-2 or TRBV6-3 to TRBJ1-1; maybe TRBD1 (6 bases). The CDR3 is 14 amino acids. Trimming took 2 bases from V and 5 from J, leaving 12 bases between them. The germline gives CDR1 MNHEY, CDR2 SVGEGT. The CDR3: CASSYSRGRTEAFF. The CDR3 nucleotides read TGTGCCAGCAGTTACAGCCGGGGGCGAACTGAAGCTTTCTTT.

For this clonotype: At one end, the junction sequence differs from germline, possibly due to a read error. The V gene is TRBV7-2, the J gene TRBJ1-2; 11 bases are a match to TRBD1. The CDR3 is 15 residues long. Per germline, CDR1 SGHTA and CDR2 FQGNSA. The CDR3 nucleotides are TGTGACAGCAGCCGGAGGACAGGGGGCCCCTATGGCTACACCTTC. Protein sequence: CDSSRRTGGPYGYTF.

This clonotype was seen many times. The chain joins TRBV7-6 to TRBJ2-2; D is possibly TRBD1 or TRBD2 (5 bases each). Germline assignment: CDR1 SGHVS and CDR2 FNYEAQ. CDR3 length: 16 amino acids. The ends were cut back, 5 bases at V and 3 bases at J, with 16 bases in the middle. CDR3 in amino acids: CASSHYKGRDTGELFF. Here the CDR3 DNA reads TGTGCCAGCAGCCACTACAAGGGGAGAGACACCGGGGAGCTGTTTTTT.

For the CDR3, the DNA is TGTGCCAGTAGTATGGGACGGGTTTACAATGAGCAGTTCTTC. It translates to CASSMGRVYNEQFF. This chain joins TRBV19 and TRBJ2-1; either TRBD1 or TRBD2 may fit D (5 bases each). Per germline, CDR1 LNHDA and CDR2 SQIVND (reference sequence). V lost 3 bases, J lost 4 bases, and 10 bases lay in between. The CDR3 loop spans 14 amino acids. Filled out from reference TRBV19 and TRBJ2-1, the complete variable domain reads DGGITQSPKYLFRKEGQNVTLSCEQNLNHDAMYWYRQDPGQGLRLIYYSQIVNDFQKGDIAEGYSVSREKKESFPLTVTSAQKNPTAFYLCASSMGRVYNEQFFGPGTRLTVL.

The rearrangement links TRBV15 to TRBJ2-3; no reliable D call. The CDR3 extends over 14 amino acids. The germline CDR1 and CDR2 sequences are LNHNV and YYDKDF (reference sequence). Trimming pared 0 bases from V and 6 bases from J, leaving 10 bases between. The DNA of the CDR3 is TGTGCCACCAGCAGAGATCGATATGGGGATACGCAGTATTTT. Amino acids: CATSRDRYGDTQYF.

The chain has TRBV12-3 or TRBV12-4 and TRBJ1-1, with D unclear. This CDR3 is built from 12 residues. V was shortened by 6 bases and J by 7 bases, with 12 bases between the two germline ends. CDR3 region: CASSLISLEAFF. The CDR3 DNA is TGTGCCAGCAGCCTAATAAGCCTTGAAGCTTTCTTT.

The chain recombines TRBV7-9 with TRBJ2-2; 8 positions match TRBD2. This CDR3 contains 16 residues. Germline trimming cut 5 bases from V and 6 bases from J; bases unmatched to any gene: 11. Germline V gene data show CDR1 as SEHNR and CDR2 as FQNEAQ (reference sequence). The CDR3, as DNA: TGTGCCAGCAGCCCCCCTGGGCGGGGGGTCTCCGGGGAGCTGTTTTTT. It is translated as CASSPPGRGVSGELFF.

Concerning this clonotype: At one of its ends the junction is not consistent with the germline gene, which may arise from a read error. The chain couples TRBV7-2 to TRBJ1-1; D is unresolved. Per the germline V gene, CDR1 is SGHTA and CDR2 is FQGNSA. The CDR3 is 16 residues long. CDR3 loop: CASSFDLSVCVSKALF. The CDR3 nucleotides are TGTGCCAGCAGCTTCGATCTATCAGTGTGCGTAAGTAAAGCTTTATTT.

This clonotype was found a few times. V gene TRBV4-2 combines with J gene TRBJ1-5; tentative D call: TRBD1 (5 bases). The CDR3 loop spans 14 amino acids. Germline V gives CDR1 LGHNA, CDR2 YNFKEQ. The germline V and J ends were trimmed by 6 bases and 4 bases, with 13 bases remaining between them. The CDR3 loop reads CASSWRGENQPQHF. The CDR3 coding sequence is TGTGCCAGCAGTTGGCGGGGGGAAAATCAGCCCCAGCATTTT.

Of note for this clonotype: A read error may produce the germline difference seen at one junction end. This rearrangement joins TRBV5-4 to TRBJ1-3; no firm D call. The CDR3 covers 16 residues. CDR1 is SGHNT, CDR2 YYREEE, per germline (reference sequence). The DNA for the CDR3 is TGTGCAAGCAGCTTGGGAGGGTCCATGACTCGAAACACCATATATTTT. It specifies CASSLGGSMTRNTIYF.

This clonotype turned up a few times. The rearrangement links TRBV7-9 to TRBJ1-1; D might be TRBD1 (6 bases). There are 14 residues in the CDR3. V shed 5 bases and J shed 4 bases, with 14 bases lying between them. Germline values: CDR1 SEHNR, CDR2 FQNEAQ (reference sequence). Written as DNA, the CDR3 is TGTGCCAGCAGCCCCGAGGGGGTAGGCACTGAAGCTTTCTTT. It encodes CASSPEGVGTEAFF.

This clonotype was picked up a small number of times. V and J are TRBV2 and TRBJ1-4; a weak D match, TRBD1 (6 bases). V was cut by 4 bases and J by 7 bases, with 16 bases left in between. The germline V gene has CDR1 SNHLY and CDR2 FYNNEI. This CDR3 has 15 residues. The CDR3 sequence is CASSAQGNRGEKLFF. DNA for the CDR3: TGTGCCAGCAGTGCCCAGGGGAACCGGGGTGAAAAACTGTTTTTT.

The chain joins TRBV19 to TRBJ1-2; D is perhaps TRBD1 (5 bases). Between the trimmed V and J ends, which lost 2 bases and 6 bases, there was a span of 16 bases. The CDR3 is made up of 15 amino acids. The germline gives CDR1 LNHDA, CDR2 SQIVND (reference sequence). The CDR3 loop reads CASSIPGRTPDGYTF. CDR3 DNA sequence: TGTGCCAGTAGTATACCGGGACGGACTCCTGATGGCTACACCTTC. Based on the CDR3 plus reference TRBV19 and TRBJ1-2, the full variable domain is DGGITQSPKYLFRKEGQNVTLSCEQNLNHDAMYWYRQDPGQGLRLIYYSQIVNDFQKGDIAEGYSVSREKKESFPLTVTSAQKNPTAFYLCASSIPGRTPDGYTFGSGTRLTVV.

This clonotype was detected a few times. The chain combines TRBV7-2 with TRBJ1-2; D is unresolved. This CDR3 region has 14 residues. Germline V CDR1 and CDR2: SGHTA, FQGNSA. With 5 bases removed from V and 4 bases from J, the gap between germline ends came to 14 bases. CDR3 bases: TGTGCCAGCAGCCTCGGGATTTCCAGCTATGGCTACACCTTC. Translating gives CASSLGISSYGYTF.

The genes are TRBV6-1 and TRBJ1-2; 7 bases align to TRBD1. The germline gives CDR1 MNHNS, CDR2 SASEGT. V shed 2 bases, J shed 5 bases, and the junction held 8 bases outside the gene matches. The CDR3 covers 15 residues. CDR3 sequence (DNA): TGTGCCAGCAGTGAATATGACAGGGATTGGTATGGCTACACCTTC. It codes for CASSEYDRDWYGYTF.

This chain joins TRBV28 and TRBJ2-1, with 10 bases aligning to TRBD2. The length of the CDR3 is 15 residues. In germline, CDR1 is MDHEN, CDR2 SYDVKM. V lost 6 bases, J lost 8 bases, and 10 bases stayed unmatched. The CDR3 region has the DNA TGTGCCAGCAGCTTACCGGGACTAGCGCAACATGAGCAGTTCTTC. This encodes CASSLPGLAQHEQFF.

The chain combines TRBV19 with TRBJ2-5; D is uncertain. The V and J ends lost 5 bases and 7 bases respectively, with 11 bases between them. This CDR3 contains 12 residues. The germline V gene encodes CDR1 LNHDA and CDR2 SQIVND (reference sequence). Written as DNA, the CDR3 is TGTGCCAGTAGTCCCGTTGTGGGGACCCAGTACTTC. Translating gives CASSPVVGTQYF.

This sequence joins TRBV20-1 and TRBJ2-1; D is possibly TRBD1 or TRBD2 (5 bases each). V was shortened by 7 bases and J by 2 bases, with 12 bases between the two germline ends. The V gene's germline CDR1 is DFQATT and CDR2 SNEGSKA (reference sequence). The CDR3 has 13 amino acids. This CDR3 reads CSDVGVTYNEQFF. As DNA, the CDR3 is TGCAGTGACGTGGGGGTTACCTACAATGAGCAGTTCTTC.

The chain joins TRBV5-5 to TRBJ1-4; D not certain. Germline assignment: CDR1 SGHKS and CDR2 YYEKEE (reference sequence). Trimming removed 1 base at V and 7 bases at J, with 8 bases between. The CDR3 sequence is 13 residues long. The CDR3 DNA sequence: TGTGCCAGCAGCTTGATCGGCGGTGAAAAACTGTTTTTT. As protein: CASSLIGGEKLFF.

On this clonotype itself: This may stem from a read error, because a much larger clone lies one nucleotide away. The V and J genes are TRBV28 and TRBJ1-5, with 8 bases matching TRBD1. The CDR3 is made up of 17 amino acids. Germline V CDR1 and CDR2: MDHEN, SYDVKM. The chain's CDR3 is CASSLTLGTGSNQPQQF. The DNA of the CDR3 is TGTGCCAGCAGTCTAACCCTTGGGACAGGAAGCAATCAGCCCCAGCAGTTT.

The V and J genes are TRBV29-1 and TRBJ1-2; D uncertain. The CDR3 runs 12 residues. V gave up 4 bases and J gave up 1 base, with 7 bases separating them. The germline V gene encodes CDR1 SQVTM and CDR2 ANQGSEA. CDR3: CSVAGSNYGYTF. CDR3 DNA: TGCAGCGTTGCGGGGAGTAACTATGGCTACACCTTC.

As concerns this clonotype: Being one base from a much bigger clone, this may be a read error. The chain is built from TRBV7-2 and TRBJ2-5; D remains ambiguous. The ends were cut back, 9 bases at V and 2 bases at J, with 25 bases in the middle. The CDR3 has 17 amino acids. Germline CDR1 SGHTA, CDR2 FQGNSA. CDR3 in amino acids: CARSPLSGGRGQETQYF. CDR3 bases: TGTGCCAGAAGCCCTCTTTCTGGTGGTCGTGGACAAGAGACCCAGTACTTC.